This paragraph reports one T cell receptor (beta chain). Its antigen is as yet unknown. The table came from immunoSEQ multiplex PCR; TCRdb's copy has only in-frame clones and leaves some out. The top ten hold 2% to 2.5% of the sample, which has about 22,000 clones, less than 85% seen once. This sample was included in a study of T cells in localized non-small cell lung cancer. Findings and caveats of the study: Uninvolved adjacent lung showed peak T cell clonality, exceeding tumor. Among the top 100 tumor clones, a median around 62 appeared in adjacent lung.

The CDR3 runs to 18 residues. Looked up from germline, CDR1 is MNHEY and CDR2 is SMNVEV (reference sequence). Germline trimming cut 5 bases from V and 6 bases from J; bases unmatched to any gene: 17. The V and J genes are TRBV27 and TRBJ2-2; 8 bases agree with TRBD2. Sequenced here: peripheral blood, sampled before any cancer treatment. The origin of this receptor is a man aged 35 to 70 with stage I lung adenocarcinoma. CDR3 residues: CASSPQAPASGFSGELFF. The CDR3 DNA is TGTGCCAGCAGTCCCCAGGCACCGGCTAGCGGGTTCTCCGGGGAGCTGTTTTTT.